This T cell receptor beta chain was recovered during a study of blood T cell repertoires in COVID-19 (dated by TCRdb to about 2020). In terms of the full investigation: Samples from collaborators originated in the United States, Italy and Spain and spanned both the acute and convalescent phases of COVID-19. A freely available public database, intended as a resource for researchers studying the immune response to SARS-CoV-2, is where the repertoires were released. The dataset comprised deeply sampled blood TCRbeta repertoires from subjects exposed to, actively infected with, or recovered from COVID-19. A de-identified subject ID, COVID-19 status, age in years and sex were almost always included in the sample metadata. The material from the prospective study consisted of cDNA or gDNA derived from T cells, B-cell-depleted T cells, or PBMCs. Samples were obtained from the ongoing ImmuneRACE study (first 160 participants) and from 950 to 1,500 subjects provided by 6 global collaborators. HLA class I and class II types, where available, came from metadata supplied by the sample provider rather than from assay-based typing.

General findings and caveats noted by the study authors: How much clinical and demographic metadata was included differed by source and by participant, and the metadata was provided uncurated.

TCRbeta CDR3 regions were amplified from genomic DNA by means of the immunoSEQ Assay, a bias-controlled multiplex PCR. As for the authors' bioinformatics: The number of nucleated cells in each sample was estimated by amplification of reference gene primers within the assay. To quantify the absolute abundance of each unique TCRbeta CDR3 rearrangement, sequence reads were collapsed and filtered. Productive Simpson clonality was computed per sample as the square root of Simpson's diversity index over productive rearrangements. The table comes from immuneACCESS by way of TCRdb, which keeps in-frame sequences with V and J called. Part of the clones is missing from these tables; in studies checked, under half for an unresolved V gene and the rest for unknown reasons. V and J calls and clone size are as listed in that table; D and trimming were resolved from the DNA. The sample table holds fewer than 110,000 clones, of which about four fifths were seen once. The top ten hold about 4.5% of the sample.

Whole blood was collected in K2EDTA tubes by collaborating institutions according to the institutions' own protocols. For TCRbeta analysis, collaborators shipped samples as frozen whole blood, isolated PBMCs, or DNA extracted from either of those sample types. CDR1 LNHDA and CDR2 SQIVND are derived from the germline V gene (reference sequence). The cysteine opens and the phenylalanine closes a CDR3 of 14 amino acids. Only the CDR3 DNA is retained, 42 bases long and in frame from the first base. V loses 2 bases, J loses 3 bases, and the germline ends lie 11 bases apart. A note on this clone: Its specific antigen is unknown. Qualities for individual bases were not recorded, and no much larger clone is one base off.

The specimen was peripheral blood. This clonotype was sampled from a man between 65 and 80 years old with acute or convalescent COVID-19. The chain employs TRBV19 and TRBJ2-7; perhaps TRBD1 is the D gene, with 5 bases matching. The CDR3 has the sequence CASSINRNHYEQYF. Read as DNA, the sequence is TGTGCCAGTAGTATAAACAGGAACCACTACGAGCAGTACTTC.